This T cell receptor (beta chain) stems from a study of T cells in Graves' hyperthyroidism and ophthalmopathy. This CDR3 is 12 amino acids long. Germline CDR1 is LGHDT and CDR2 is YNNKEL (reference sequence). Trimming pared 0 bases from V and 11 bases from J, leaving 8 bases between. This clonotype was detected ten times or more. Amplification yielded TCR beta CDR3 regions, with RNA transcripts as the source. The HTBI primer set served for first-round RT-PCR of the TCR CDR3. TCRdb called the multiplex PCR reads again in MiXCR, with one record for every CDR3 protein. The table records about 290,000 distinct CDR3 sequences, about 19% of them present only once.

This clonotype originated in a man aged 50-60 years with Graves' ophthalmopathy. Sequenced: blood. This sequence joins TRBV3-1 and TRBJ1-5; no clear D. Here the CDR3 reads CASSQDKGTQHF. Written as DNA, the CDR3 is TGTGCCAGCAGCCAAGATAAGGGAACCCAGCATTTT. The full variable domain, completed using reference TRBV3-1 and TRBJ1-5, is DTAVSQTPKYLVTQMGNDKSIKCEQNLGHDTMYWYKQDSKKFLKIMFSYNNKELIINETVPNRFSPKSPDKAHLNLHINSLELGDSAVYFCASSQDKGTQHFGDGTRLSIL.